This passage covers 18 T cell receptor beta chains from one sample sequenced in a study of control samples from healthy donors and cancer patients (dated by TCRdb to 2019 to 2021). Receptors were amplified or captured by the immunoSEQ multiplex PCR assay. Sourced from immuneACCESS, this table was stored by TCRdb with only in-frame sequences that have V and J called. A share of the clones is absent; for the studies checked, an unresolved V gene accounts for under half, and the remainder has no known explanation. Present in this sample are 130,000 to 150,000 clones, roughly 94% of which were seen just once. The ten largest clones capture around 14% of the sample. Source material: PBMCs. The source of these receptors is a man aged 55 to 70 with colorectal cancer.

The rearrangement uses TRBV24-1 and TRBJ1-5, with 7 positions matching TRBD1. Trimming removed 4 bases from V and 6 bases from J; junction bases left unmatched: 5. The germline V gene encodes CDR1 KGHDR and CDR2 SFDVKD. The CDR3 has 14 residues. This chain's CDR3 is CATSDPRGSQPQHF. CDR3 DNA: TGTGCCACCAGTGACCCCAGGGGGAGTCAGCCCCAGCATTTT.

The J gene is TRBJ2-3, the V gene TRBV7-2; D possibly corresponds to TRBD2 (7 bases). Germline lookup yields CDR1 SGHTA and CDR2 FQGNSA. The CDR3 has 15 residues. The ends were cut back, 0 bases at V and 5 bases at J, with 12 bases in the middle. In DNA, the CDR3 is TGTGCCAGCAGCTTAGCGGGGGGGCCAGGAGATACGCAGTATTTT. The encoded protein is CASSLAGGPGDTQYF.

V and J are TRBV27 and TRBJ1-1; D ambiguous. V lost 0 bases to trimming and J lost 5 bases, with 10 bases between them. The germline gives CDR1 MNHEY, CDR2 SMNVEV (reference sequence). This CDR3 region has 14 residues. The CDR3 spells CASSLSTSGTEAFF. CDR3 nucleotides: TGTGCCAGCAGTTTATCGACTTCGGGGACTGAAGCTTTCTTT.

This sequence joins TRBV28 and TRBJ2-6, with 7 positions matching TRBD1. Per the germline V gene, CDR1 is MDHEN and CDR2 is SYDVKM. V lost 2 bases to trimming and J lost 2 bases; unmatched junction nucleotides: 3. The CDR3 is made up of 16 amino acids. This chain's CDR3 is CASSLVGTAGANVLTF. The CDR3 nucleotides are TGTGCCAGCAGTTTAGTCGGGACAGCTGGGGCCAACGTCCTGACTTTC.

This chain links TRBV7-2 with TRBJ2-3; weak D call: TRBD2 (5 bases). The ends were cut back, 3 bases at V and 2 bases at J, with 9 bases in the middle. CDR3 length: 14 amino acids. CDR1 and CDR2 (germline): SGHTA, FQGNSA. The CDR3 bases are TGTGCCAGCAGCTTCGGACTGAACACAGATACGCAGTATTTT. Amino acids: CASSFGLNTDTQYF.

This rearrangement joins TRBV19 to TRBJ1-5, with D unresolved. Trimming shortened V by 6 bases and J by 0 bases, and 15 bases separated the two germline ends. This CDR3 spans 16 amino acids. Germline-derived CDR1 and CDR2 are LNHDA and SQIVND (reference sequence). The CDR3 is CASSTGRGVSNQPQHF. CDR3 DNA sequence: TGTGCCAGTAGCACGGGTCGCGGCGTTAGCAATCAGCCCCAGCATTTT. Full variable domain (remainder filled in from reference TRBV19 and TRBJ1-5): DGGITQSPKYLFRKEGQNVTLSCEQNLNHDAMYWYRQDPGQGLRLIYYSQIVNDFQKGDIAEGYSVSREKKESFPLTVTSAQKNPTAFYLCASSTGRGVSNQPQHFGDGTRLSIL.

This clone was counted once. The chain recombines TRBV11-2 with TRBJ1-1; D is unresolved. V gave up 8 bases and J gave up 2 bases, with 15 bases separating them. Looked up from germline, CDR1 is SGHAT and CDR2 is FQNNGV. The length of the CDR3 is 14 residues. CDR3 residues: CASGRLMQNTEAFF. The CDR3 DNA is TGTGCCAGCGGACGCCTCATGCAAAACACTGAAGCTTTCTTT.

The rearrangement links TRBV20-1 to TRBJ1-2; 7 positions agree with TRBD1. CDR1 DFQATT and CDR2 SNEGSKA come from the germline V gene (reference sequence). This CDR3 comprises 13 residues. V shed 3 bases, J shed 8 bases, and the junction held 9 bases outside the gene matches. The CDR3 spells CSASDREMGGYTF. The CDR3 region has the DNA TGCAGTGCTAGTGACAGGGAAATGGGGGGCTACACCTTC.

The chain links TRBV7-2 to TRBJ1-2, with TRBD1 as a possible D gene (6 bases). Trimming took off 6 bases at V and 7 bases at J, with 21 bases between the two ends. The V gene's germline CDR1 is SGHTA and CDR2 FQGNSA. The CDR3 is 15 amino acids. The CDR3 region is CASSHYLAGDAGYTF. In nucleotides, the CDR3 is TGTGCCAGCAGTCATTACCTCGCAGGGGACGCTGGCTACACCTTC.

The rearrangement links TRBV28 to TRBJ1-6; no firm D call. Trimming pared 6 bases from V and 7 bases from J, leaving 4 bases between. The CDR3 extends over 11 amino acids. Germline-derived CDR1 and CDR2 are MDHEN and SYDVKM. CDR3 sequence: CASRQNSPLHF. CDR3 nucleotide sequence: TGTGCCAGCAGGCAGAATTCACCCCTCCACTTT.

The chain carries TRBV3-1 (or the pseudogene TRBV3-2) and TRBJ1-2, with D possibly TRBD1 on 5 matching bases. From germline, CDR1 is LGHDT and CDR2 YNNKEL (reference sequence). The V end lost 0 bases, the J end lost 4 bases, and 9 bases lay between the germline ends. This CDR3 has 14 amino acids. The CDR3 DNA follows: TGTGCCAGCAGCCAAGATGCGACAGCCTATGGCTACACCTTC. It encodes CASSQDATAYGYTF.

This chain connects TRBV12-3 or TRBV12-4 to TRBJ1-2, with D possibly TRBD1 on 5 matching bases. CDR3 length: 13 residues. Trimming removed 5 bases from V and 7 bases from J, with 14 bases in between. This CDR3 is CASSPGRGLGYTF. The CDR3 DNA reads TGTGCCAGCAGTCCAGGGAGAGGGCTTGGCTACACCTTC.

The chain uses TRBV6-1 and TRBJ1-5; possible D gene TRBD1, 5 bases. With 3 bases removed from V and 2 bases from J, the gap between germline ends came to 11 bases. Germline V CDR1 and CDR2: MNHNS, SASEGT. The CDR3 runs 15 residues. CDR3 sequence (DNA): TGTGCCAGCAGTGACGAGCAGGGTGGCAATCAGCCCCAGCATTTT. It translates to CASSDEQGGNQPQHF.

This chain connects TRBV15 to TRBJ2-7; 9 positions agree with TRBD1. This CDR3 is built from 16 residues. V was pared by 3 bases and J by 1 base, with 7 bases of the junction left unmatched. CDR1 and CDR2 (germline): LNHNV, YYDKDF (reference sequence). The CDR3 nucleotides read TGTGCCACCAGCAGCGGGGGACAGGGATGGTCCTACGAGCAGTACTTC. It specifies CATSSGGQGWSYEQYF.

The chain carries TRBV30 and TRBJ1-2; possibly TRBD1 for D (6 bases). Trimming pared 0 bases from V and 2 bases from J, leaving 10 bases between. The germline V gene encodes CDR1 GTSNPN and CDR2 SVGIG (reference sequence). The CDR3 is 14 residues long. CDR3 coding DNA: TGTGCCTGGAGTGTACAGGACAGCAACTATGGCTACACCTTC. It encodes CAWSVQDSNYGYTF.

V gene TRBV5-1 combines with J gene TRBJ2-1; the D gene could be TRBD1 or TRBD2 (5 bases each). CDR1 and CDR2 from the germline V gene are SGHRS and YFSETQ. The CDR3 has 13 amino acids. Deletions cut 0 bases from V and 7 bases from J, with 8 bases between. CDR3 amino acids: CASSLAEGNEQFF. As DNA, the CDR3 is TGCGCCAGCAGCTTGGCCGAGGGGAATGAGCAGTTCTTC.

The J gene is TRBJ1-3, the V gene TRBV30; tentative D call: TRBD1 (6 bases). The ends were cut back, 3 bases at V and 9 bases at J, with 9 bases in the middle. Germline CDR1 GTSNPN, CDR2 SVGIG (reference sequence). This CDR3 spans 11 amino acids. The DNA for the CDR3 is TGTGCCTGGAGGGGGGCCGGCACCATATATTTT. It codes for CAWRGAGTIYF.

The V and J genes are TRBV24-1 and TRBJ2-3; D is undetermined. From germline, CDR1 is KGHDR and CDR2 SFDVKD. The V end was cut by 4 bases, the J end by 6 bases, with 13 bases between. The CDR3 covers 14 residues. CDR3 nucleotide sequence: TGTGCCACCAGTGACCCAGGACCGCGGGATACGCAGTATTTT. Its translation is CATSDPGPRDTQYF.